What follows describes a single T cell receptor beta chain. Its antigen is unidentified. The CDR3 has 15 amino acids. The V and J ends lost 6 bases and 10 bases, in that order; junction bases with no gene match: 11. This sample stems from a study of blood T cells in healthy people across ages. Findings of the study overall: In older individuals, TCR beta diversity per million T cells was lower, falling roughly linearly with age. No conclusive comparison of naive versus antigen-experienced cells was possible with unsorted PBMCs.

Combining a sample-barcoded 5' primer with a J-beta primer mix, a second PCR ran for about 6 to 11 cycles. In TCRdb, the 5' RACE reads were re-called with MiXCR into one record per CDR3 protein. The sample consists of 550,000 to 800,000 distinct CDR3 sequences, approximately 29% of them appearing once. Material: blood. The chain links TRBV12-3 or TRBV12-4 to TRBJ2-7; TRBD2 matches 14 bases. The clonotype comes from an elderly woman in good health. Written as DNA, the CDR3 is TGTGCCAGCAGCCCGGGACTAGCGGGGGCCCTTTCCCAGTACTTC. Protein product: CASSPGLAGALSQYF.